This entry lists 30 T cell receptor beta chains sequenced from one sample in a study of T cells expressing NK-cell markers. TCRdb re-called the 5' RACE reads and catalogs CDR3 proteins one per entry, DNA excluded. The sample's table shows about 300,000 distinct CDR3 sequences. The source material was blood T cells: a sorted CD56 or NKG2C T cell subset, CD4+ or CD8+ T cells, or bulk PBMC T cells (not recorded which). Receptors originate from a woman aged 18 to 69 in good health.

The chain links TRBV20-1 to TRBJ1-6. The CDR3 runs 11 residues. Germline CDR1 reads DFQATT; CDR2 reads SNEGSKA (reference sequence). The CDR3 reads CSARANSPLHF.

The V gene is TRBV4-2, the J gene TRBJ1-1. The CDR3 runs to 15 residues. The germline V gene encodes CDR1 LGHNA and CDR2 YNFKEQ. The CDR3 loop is CASSQDRDQGGEAFF.

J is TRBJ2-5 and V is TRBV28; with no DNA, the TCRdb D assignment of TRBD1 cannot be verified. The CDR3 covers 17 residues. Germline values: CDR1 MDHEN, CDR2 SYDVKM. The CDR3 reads CASSFSPLGSIQETQYF.

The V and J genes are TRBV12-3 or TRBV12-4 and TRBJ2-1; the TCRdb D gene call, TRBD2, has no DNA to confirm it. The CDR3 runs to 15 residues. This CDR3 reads CAHSPLAGAKNEQFF.

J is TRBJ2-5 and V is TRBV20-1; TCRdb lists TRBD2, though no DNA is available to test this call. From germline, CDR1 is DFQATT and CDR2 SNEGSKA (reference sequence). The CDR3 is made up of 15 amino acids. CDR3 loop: CSVRSGAGVGETQYF.

The CDR3 loop reads CASSFQGNTGELFF. The chain combines TRBV12-3 or TRBV12-4 with TRBJ2-2. This CDR3 comprises 14 residues.

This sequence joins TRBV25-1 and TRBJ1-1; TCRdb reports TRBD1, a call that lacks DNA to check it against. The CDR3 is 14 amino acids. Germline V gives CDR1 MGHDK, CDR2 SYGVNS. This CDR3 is CASSPQGPVSIAFF.

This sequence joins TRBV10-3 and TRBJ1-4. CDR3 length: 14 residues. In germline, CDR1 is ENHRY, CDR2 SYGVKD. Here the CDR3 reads CAISESSLNGKLFF.

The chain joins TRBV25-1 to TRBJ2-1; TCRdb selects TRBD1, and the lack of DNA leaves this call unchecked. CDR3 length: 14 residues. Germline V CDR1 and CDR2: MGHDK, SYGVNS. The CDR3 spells CASSESRGYNEQFF. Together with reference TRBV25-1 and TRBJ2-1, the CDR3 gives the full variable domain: EADIYQTPRYLVIGTGKKITLECSQTMGHDKMYWYQQDPGMELHLIHYSYGVNSTEKGDLSSESTVSRIRTEHFPLTLESARPSHTSQYLCASSESRGYNEQFFGPGTRLTVL.

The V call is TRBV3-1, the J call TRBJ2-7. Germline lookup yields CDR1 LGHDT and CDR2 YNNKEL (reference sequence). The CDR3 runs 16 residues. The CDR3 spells CASSPRRESPSTKQYF.

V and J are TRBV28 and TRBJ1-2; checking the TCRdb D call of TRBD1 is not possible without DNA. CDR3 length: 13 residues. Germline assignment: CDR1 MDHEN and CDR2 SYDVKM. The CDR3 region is CASSLAGTYGYTF.

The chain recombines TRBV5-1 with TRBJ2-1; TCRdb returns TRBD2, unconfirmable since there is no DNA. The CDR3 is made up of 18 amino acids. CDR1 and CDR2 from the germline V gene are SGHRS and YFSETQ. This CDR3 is CASSTGLAGASSYNEQFF.

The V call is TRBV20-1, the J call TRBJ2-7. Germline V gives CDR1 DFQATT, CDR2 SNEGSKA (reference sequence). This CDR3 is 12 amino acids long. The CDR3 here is CSAEAESFEQYF.

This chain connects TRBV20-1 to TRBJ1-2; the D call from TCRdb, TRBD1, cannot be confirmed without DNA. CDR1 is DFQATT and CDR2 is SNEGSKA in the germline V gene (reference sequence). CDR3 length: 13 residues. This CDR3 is CSARVAGNYGYTF.

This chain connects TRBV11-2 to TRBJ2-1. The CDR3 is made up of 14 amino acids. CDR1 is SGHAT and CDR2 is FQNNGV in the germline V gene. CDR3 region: CASSLDGRDDEQFF.

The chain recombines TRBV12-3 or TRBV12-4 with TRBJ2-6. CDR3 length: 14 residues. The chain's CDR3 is CASSLGSGANVLTF.

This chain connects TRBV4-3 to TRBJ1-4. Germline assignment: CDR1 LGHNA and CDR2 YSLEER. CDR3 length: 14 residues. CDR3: CASSQYGDYEKLFF.

The CDR3 protein is CASRNAGETQYF. The genes are TRBV12-3 or TRBV12-4 and TRBJ2-5; TCRdb's assignment of TRBD2 cannot be checked, as there is no DNA. CDR3 size: 12 residues.

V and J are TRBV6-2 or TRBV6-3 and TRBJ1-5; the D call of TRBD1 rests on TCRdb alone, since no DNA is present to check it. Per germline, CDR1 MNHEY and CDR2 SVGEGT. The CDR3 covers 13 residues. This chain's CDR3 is CATEDRGGQPQHF.

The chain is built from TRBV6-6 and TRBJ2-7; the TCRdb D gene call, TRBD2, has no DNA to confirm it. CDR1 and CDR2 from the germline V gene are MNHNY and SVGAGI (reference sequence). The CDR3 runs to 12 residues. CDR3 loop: CASSGPSYEQYF.

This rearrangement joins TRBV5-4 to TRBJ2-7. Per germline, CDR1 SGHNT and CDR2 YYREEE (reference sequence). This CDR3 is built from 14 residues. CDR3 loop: CASSLDPTSYEQYF.

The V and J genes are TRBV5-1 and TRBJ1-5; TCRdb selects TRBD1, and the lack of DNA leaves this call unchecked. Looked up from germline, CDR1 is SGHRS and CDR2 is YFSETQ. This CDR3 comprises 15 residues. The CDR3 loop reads CASSLEGARSQPQHF.

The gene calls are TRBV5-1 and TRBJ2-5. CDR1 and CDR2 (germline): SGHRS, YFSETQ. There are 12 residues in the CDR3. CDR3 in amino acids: CASRAPEETQYF.

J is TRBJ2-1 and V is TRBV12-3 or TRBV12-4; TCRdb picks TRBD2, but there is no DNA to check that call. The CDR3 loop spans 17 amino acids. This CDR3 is CASNLPQSRGFYNEQFF.

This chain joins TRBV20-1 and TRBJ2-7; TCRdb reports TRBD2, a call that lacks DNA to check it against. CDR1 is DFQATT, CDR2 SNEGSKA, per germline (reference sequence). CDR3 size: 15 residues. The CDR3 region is CSATLAGIISYEQYF.

The CDR3 protein is CASRDPSGRGVGRTDTQYF. V gene TRBV6-2 or TRBV6-3 combines with J gene TRBJ2-3; there is no DNA to check the TCRdb D call of TRBD2. Looked up from germline, CDR1 is MNHEY and CDR2 is SVGEGT. The CDR3 contains 19 residues.

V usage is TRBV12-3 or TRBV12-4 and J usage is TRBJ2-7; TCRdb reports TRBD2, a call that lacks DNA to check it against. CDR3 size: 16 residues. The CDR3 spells CASSEVPGLAGAEQYF.

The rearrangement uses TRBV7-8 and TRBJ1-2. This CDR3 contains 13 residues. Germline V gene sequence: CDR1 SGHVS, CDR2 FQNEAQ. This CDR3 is CASSFGFGDGYTF.

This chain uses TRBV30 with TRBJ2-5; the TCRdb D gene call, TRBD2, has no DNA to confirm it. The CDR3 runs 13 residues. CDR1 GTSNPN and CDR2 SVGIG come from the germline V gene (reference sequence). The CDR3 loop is CAWKGGRGETQYF.

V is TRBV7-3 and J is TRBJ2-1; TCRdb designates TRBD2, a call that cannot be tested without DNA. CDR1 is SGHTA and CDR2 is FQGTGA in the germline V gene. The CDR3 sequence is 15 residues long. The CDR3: CASSSSGRAYNEQFF.